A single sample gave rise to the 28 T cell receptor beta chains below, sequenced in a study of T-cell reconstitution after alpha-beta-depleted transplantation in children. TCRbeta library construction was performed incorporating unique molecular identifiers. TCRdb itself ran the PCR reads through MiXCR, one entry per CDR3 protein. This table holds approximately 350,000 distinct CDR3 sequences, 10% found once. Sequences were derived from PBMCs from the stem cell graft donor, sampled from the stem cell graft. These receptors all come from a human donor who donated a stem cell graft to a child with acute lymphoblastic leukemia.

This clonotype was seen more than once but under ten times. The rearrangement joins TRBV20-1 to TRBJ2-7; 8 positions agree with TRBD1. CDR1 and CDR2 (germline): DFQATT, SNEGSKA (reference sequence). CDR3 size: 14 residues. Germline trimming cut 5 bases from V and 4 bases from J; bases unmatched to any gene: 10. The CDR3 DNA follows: TGCAGTGCTGGGACAGGACCTTTAGCTTACGAGCAGTACTTC. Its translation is CSAGTGPLAYEQYF.

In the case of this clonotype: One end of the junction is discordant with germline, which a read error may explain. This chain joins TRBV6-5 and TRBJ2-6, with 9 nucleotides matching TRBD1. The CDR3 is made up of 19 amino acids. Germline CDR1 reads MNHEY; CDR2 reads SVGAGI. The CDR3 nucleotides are TGTGCCAGCAGTTACGGTTGGGACAGGGTTACATCTGGGGCCAACGGCCTGACTTTC. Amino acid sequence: CASSYGWDRVTSGANGLTF.

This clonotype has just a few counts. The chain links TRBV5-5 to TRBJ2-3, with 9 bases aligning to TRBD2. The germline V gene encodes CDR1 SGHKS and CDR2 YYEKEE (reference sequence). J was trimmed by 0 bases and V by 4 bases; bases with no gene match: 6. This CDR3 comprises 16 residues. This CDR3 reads CASSPPLAGSTDTQYF. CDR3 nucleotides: TGTGCCAGCAGCCCTCCGCTAGCGGGGAGCACAGATACGCAGTATTTT.

The CDR3 nucleotides read TGTGCCAGCAGCCAAGGCGCAGGGTTGAGGGAAGCTTTCTTT. Protein product: CASSQGAGLREAFF. This chain links TRBV3-1 with TRBJ1-1; D perhaps matches TRBD1 (5 bases). The V end was cut by 1 base, the J end by 8 bases, with 14 bases between. CDR1 LGHDT and CDR2 YNNKEL come from the germline V gene (reference sequence). The CDR3 loop spans 14 amino acids.

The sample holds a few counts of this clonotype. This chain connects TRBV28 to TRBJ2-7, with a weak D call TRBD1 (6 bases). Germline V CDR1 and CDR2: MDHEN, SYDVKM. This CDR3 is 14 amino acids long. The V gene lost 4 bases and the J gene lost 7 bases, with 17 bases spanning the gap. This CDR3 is CASSSTGPYEEQYF. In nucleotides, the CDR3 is TGTGCCAGCAGTTCGACAGGACCCTACGAGGAGCAGTACTTC.

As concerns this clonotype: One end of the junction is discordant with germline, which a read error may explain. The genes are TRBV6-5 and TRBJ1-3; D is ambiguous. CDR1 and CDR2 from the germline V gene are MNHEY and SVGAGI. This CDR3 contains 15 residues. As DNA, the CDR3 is TGTGCCAGCAGTCACTCCATTTACTCTGGAAACACCATATATTTT. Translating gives CASSHSIYSGNTIYF.

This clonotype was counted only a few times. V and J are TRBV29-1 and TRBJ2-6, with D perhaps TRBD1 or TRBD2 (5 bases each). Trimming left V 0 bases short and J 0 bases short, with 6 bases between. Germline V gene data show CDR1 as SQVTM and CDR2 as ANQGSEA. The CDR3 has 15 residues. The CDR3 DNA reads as TGCAGCGTTGAAGACGGGGCCTCTGGGGCCAACGTCCTGACTTTC. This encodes CSVEDGASGANVLTF. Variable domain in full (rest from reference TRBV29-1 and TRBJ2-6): SAVISQKPSRDICQRGTSLTIQCQVDSQVTMMFWYRQQPGQSLTLIATANQGSEATYESGFVIDKFPISRPNLTFSTLTVSNMSPEDSSIYLCSVEDGASGANVLTFGAGSRLTVL.

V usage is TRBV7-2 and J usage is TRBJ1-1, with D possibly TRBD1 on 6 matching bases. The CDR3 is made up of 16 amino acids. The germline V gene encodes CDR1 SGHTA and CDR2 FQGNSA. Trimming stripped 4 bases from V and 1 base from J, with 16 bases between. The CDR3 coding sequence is TGTGCCAGCAGCTCCCCCCCCGGGGGCCGGAACACTGAAGCTTTCTTT. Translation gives CASSSPPGGRNTEAFF.

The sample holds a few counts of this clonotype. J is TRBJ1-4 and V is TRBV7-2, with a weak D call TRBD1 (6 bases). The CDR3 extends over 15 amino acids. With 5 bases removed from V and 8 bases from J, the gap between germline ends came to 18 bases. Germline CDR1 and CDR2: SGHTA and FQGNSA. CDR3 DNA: TGTGCCAGCAGCCCGGTACAGGGATTGTTGGAAAAACTGTTTTTT. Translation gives CASSPVQGLLEKLFF.

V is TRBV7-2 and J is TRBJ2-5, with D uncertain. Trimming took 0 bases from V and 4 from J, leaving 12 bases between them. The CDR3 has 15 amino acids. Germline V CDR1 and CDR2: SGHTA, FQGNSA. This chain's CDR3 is CASSLAPIPRETQYF. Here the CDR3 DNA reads TGTGCCAGCAGCTTAGCGCCTATCCCGAGAGAGACCCAGTACTTC.

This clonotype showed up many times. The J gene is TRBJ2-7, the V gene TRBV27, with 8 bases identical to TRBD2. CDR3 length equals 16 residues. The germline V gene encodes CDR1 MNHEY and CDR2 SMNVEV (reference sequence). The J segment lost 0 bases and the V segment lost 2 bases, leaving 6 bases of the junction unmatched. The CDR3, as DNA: TGTGCCAGCAGTTTACTAGCGGGCAAGGACTCCTACGAGCAGTACTTC. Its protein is CASSLLAGKDSYEQYF.

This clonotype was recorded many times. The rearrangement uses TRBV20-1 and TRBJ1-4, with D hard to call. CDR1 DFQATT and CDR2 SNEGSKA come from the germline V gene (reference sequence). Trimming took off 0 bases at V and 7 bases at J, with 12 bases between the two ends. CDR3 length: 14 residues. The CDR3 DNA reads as TGCAGTGCTAGAGATCCCAGGTCGGGTGAAAAACTGTTTTTT. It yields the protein CSARDPRSGEKLFF.

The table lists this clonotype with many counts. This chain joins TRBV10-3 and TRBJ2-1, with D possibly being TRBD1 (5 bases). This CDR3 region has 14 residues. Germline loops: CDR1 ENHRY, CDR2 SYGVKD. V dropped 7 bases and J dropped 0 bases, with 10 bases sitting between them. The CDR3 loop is CAIKDTSSYNEQFF. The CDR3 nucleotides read TGTGCCATCAAGGACACGAGCTCCTACAATGAGCAGTTCTTC.

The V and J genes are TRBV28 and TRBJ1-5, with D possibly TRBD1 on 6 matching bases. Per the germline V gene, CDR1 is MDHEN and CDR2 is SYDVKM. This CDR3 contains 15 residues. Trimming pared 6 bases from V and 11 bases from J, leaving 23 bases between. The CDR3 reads CASSLGRTQGGSQHF. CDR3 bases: TGTGCCAGCAGCCTCGGGCGGACGCAAGGGGGGTCCCAGCATTTT.

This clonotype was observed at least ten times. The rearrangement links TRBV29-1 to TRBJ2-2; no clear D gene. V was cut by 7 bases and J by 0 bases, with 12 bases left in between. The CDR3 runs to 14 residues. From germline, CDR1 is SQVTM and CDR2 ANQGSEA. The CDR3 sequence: CSARSTSNTGELFF. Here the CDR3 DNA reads TGCAGCGCCAGGAGCACATCGAACACCGGGGAGCTGTTTTTT.

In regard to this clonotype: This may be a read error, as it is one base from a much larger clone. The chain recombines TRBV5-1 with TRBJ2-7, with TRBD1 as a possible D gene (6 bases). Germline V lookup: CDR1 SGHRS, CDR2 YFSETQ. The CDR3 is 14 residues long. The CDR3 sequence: CASSLGKGVYEHYF. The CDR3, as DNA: TGCGCCAGCAGCTTGGGGAAGGGGGTCTACGAGCATTACTTC.

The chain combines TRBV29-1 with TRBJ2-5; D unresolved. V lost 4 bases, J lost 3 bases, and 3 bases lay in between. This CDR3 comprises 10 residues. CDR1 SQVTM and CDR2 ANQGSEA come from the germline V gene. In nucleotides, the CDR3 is TGCAGCGTTGGAGAAGAGACCCAGTACTTC. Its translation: CSVGEETQYF.

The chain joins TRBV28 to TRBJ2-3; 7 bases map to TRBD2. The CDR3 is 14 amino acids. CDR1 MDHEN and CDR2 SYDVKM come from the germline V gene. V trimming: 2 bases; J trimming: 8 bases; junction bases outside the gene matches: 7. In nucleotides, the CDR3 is TGTGCCAGCAGTTTAGGGACTATCTCCGGTACGCAGTATTTT. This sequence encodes CASSLGTISGTQYF.

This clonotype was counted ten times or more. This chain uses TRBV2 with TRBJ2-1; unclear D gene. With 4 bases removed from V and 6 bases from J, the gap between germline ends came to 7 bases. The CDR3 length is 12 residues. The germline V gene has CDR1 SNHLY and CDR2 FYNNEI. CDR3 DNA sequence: TGTGCCAGCAGTGGGGCTAGCAATGAGCAGTTCTTC. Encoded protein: CASSGASNEQFF.

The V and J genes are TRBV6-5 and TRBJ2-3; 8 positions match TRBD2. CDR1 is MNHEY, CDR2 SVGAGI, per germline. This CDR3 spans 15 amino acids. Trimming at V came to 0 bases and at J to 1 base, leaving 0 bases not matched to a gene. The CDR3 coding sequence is TGTGCCAGCAGTTACTCGACTAGCGGCACAGATACGCAGTATTTT. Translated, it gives CASSYSTSGTDTQYF.

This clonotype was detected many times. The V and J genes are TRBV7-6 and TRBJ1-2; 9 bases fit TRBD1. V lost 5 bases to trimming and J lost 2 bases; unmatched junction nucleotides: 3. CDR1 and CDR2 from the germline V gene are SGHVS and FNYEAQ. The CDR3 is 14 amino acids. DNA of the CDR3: TGTGCCAGCAGCCCAGGACAGGGGAACTATGGCTACACCTTC. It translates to CASSPGQGNYGYTF.

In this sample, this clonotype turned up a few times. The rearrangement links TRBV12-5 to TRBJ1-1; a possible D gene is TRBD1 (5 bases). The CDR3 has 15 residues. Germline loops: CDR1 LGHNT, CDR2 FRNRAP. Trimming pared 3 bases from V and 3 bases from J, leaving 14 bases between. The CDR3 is CASGFAGFRDTEAFF. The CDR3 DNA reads TGTGCTAGTGGTTTCGCAGGGTTTAGGGACACTGAAGCTTTCTTT.

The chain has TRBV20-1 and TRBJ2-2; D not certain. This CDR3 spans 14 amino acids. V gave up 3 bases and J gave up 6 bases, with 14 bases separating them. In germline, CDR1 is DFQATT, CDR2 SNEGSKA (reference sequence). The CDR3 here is CSASPPVGAGELFF. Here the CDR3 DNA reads TGCAGTGCTAGTCCCCCAGTAGGCGCCGGGGAGCTGTTTTTT.

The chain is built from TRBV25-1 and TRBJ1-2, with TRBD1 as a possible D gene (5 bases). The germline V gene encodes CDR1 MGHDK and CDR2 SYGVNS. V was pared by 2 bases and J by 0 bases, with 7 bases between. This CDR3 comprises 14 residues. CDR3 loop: CASSETGANYGYTF. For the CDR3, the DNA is TGTGCCAGCAGTGAAACGGGGGCTAACTATGGCTACACCTTC.

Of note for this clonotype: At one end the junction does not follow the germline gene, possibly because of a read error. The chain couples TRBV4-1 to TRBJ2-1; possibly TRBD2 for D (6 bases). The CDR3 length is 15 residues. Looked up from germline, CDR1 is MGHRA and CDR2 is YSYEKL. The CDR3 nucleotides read TGCGCCAGCAGCCTCTCGGAGGGATCCTACAGTGAGCAGTTCTTC. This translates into CASSLSEGSYSEQFF.

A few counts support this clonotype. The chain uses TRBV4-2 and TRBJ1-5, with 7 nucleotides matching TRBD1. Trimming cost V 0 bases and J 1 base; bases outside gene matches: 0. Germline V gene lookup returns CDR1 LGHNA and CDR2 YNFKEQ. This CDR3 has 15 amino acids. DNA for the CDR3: TGTGCCAGCAGCCAAGAACAGGGGAGCAATCAGCCCCAGCATTTT. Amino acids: CASSQEQGSNQPQHF.

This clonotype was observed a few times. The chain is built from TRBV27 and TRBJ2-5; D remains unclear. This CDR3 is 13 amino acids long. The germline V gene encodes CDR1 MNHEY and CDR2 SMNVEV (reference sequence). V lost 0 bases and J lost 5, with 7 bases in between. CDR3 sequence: CASSLSIVETQYF. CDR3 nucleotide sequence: TGTGCCAGCAGTTTATCGATTGTGGAGACCCAGTACTTC.

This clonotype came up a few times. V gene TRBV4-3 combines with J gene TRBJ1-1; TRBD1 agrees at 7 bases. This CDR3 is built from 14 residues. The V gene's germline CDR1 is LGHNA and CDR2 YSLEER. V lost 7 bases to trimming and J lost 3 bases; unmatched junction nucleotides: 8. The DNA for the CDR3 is TGCGCCAGCAAGAGAGGGCAGGGGGACACTGAAGCTTTCTTT. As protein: CASKRGQGDTEAFF.